This T cell receptor beta chain stems from a study of blood T cell repertoires in COVID-19. Study-level background: Some COVID-19 samples were acute and others convalescent; all came from the United States, Italy and Spain. Sample material is recorded as cDNA or gDNA derived from T cells, B-cell-depleted T cells, or PBMCs.

Germline V CDR1 and CDR2: MNHNS, SASEGT. The J segment lost 5 bases and the V segment lost 2 bases, leaving 8 bases of the junction unmatched. This CDR3 comprises 15 residues. As originally analysed: Amplified reference gene primers provided the basis for estimating nucleated cell counts. TCRdb keeps only in-frame clones here, not all; method: immunoSEQ multiplex PCR. That table is the source of V, J and clone size, and D and trimming were worked out from the DNA. The table records approximately 220,000 clones, roughly 84% of them present only once. The sample consisted of peripheral blood. The clonotype comes from a woman aged 55-70 years who had recovered from COVID-19. This chain links TRBV6-1 with TRBJ1-2; 7 bases map to TRBD1. The CDR3 spells CASSEQNYRGYGYTF. CDR3 nucleotide sequence: TGTGCCAGCAGTGAACAAAATTACAGGGGTTATGGCTACACCTTC.